A single sample gave rise to the 31 T cell receptor beta chains below, sequenced in a study of T cell clones after liver transplantation. Produced via immunoSEQ multiplex PCR; TCRdb's table is partial and in-frame only. The table includes tens of thousands of clones, approximately 87% detected once. Material: CD8+ T cells from blood, obtained 12 months after liver transplant. The receptors come from a human patient who received a liver transplant. Some T cells could come from the graft donor.

The J gene is TRBJ2-7, the V gene TRBV14; 10 positions agree with TRBD1. The CDR3 has 16 amino acids. In germline, CDR1 is SGHDN, CDR2 FVKESK. The ends lost 5 bases at V and 3 bases at J; junction bases unmatched: 10. The CDR3 reads CASSYSGRTGGYEQYF. The CDR3 DNA is TGTGCCAGCAGCTACTCCGGGCGGACAGGGGGCTACGAGCAGTACTTC.

This chain links TRBV9 with TRBJ2-1; 7 nucleotides agree with TRBD1. After removal of 3 bases from V and 3 bases from J, the junction contained 6 bases not matched to a gene. CDR3 length: 15 amino acids. CDR1 SGDLS and CDR2 YYNGEE come from the germline V gene. This CDR3 is CASSGRDSFYNEQFF. CDR3 coding DNA: TGTGCCAGCAGCGGACGGGACAGTTTCTACAATGAGCAGTTCTTC.

The chain combines TRBV11-2 with TRBJ2-5; D may be TRBD1 (6 bases). Trimming pared 4 bases from V and 2 bases from J, leaving 14 bases between. Germline V gene sequence: CDR1 SGHAT, CDR2 FQNNGV. This CDR3 is built from 15 residues. CDR3 DNA: TGTGCCAGCAGCTCAACACTTGACAGGCAAGAGACCCAGTACTTC. This translates into CASSSTLDRQETQYF.

This rearrangement joins TRBV27 to TRBJ1-1; possibly TRBD1 for D (5 bases). The germline CDR1 and CDR2 sequences are MNHEY and SMNVEV (reference sequence). The V end lost 6 bases, the J end lost 0 bases, and 14 bases lay between the germline ends. The CDR3 totals 15 residues. In DNA form, the CDR3 reads TGTGCCAGCAGAAAACAAACAGGCGTGAACACTGAAGCTTTCTTT. Protein sequence: CASRKQTGVNTEAFF.

As concerns this clone: The junction departs from the called germline gene at one end, perhaps through a read error. This chain uses TRBV6-1 with TRBJ2-7, with 10 bases aligning to TRBD2. Germline loops: CDR1 MNHNS, CDR2 SASEGT. This CDR3 has 12 residues. The DNA of the CDR3 is TGCGTAGTACTAGCGGGACCCTACGAGCAGTACTTC. The encoded protein is CVVLAGPYEQYF.

By sample fraction, this clone is medium-sized. The V call is TRBV28, the J call TRBJ2-7; 7 nucleotides match TRBD2. Trimming at V came to 6 bases and at J to 4 bases, leaving 6 bases not matched to a gene. Germline lookup yields CDR1 MDHEN and CDR2 SYDVKM. This CDR3 spans 13 amino acids. The chain's CDR3 is CASRGRETYEQYF. CDR3 in DNA: TGTGCCAGCAGGGGGCGGGAGACATACGAGCAGTACTTC.

This clone was counted once. The genes are TRBV5-4 and TRBJ1-1; no reliable D call. The CDR3 is 14 residues long. CDR1 SGHNT and CDR2 YYREEE come from the germline V gene (reference sequence). V was trimmed by 0 bases and J by 0 bases, leaving 6 bases between them. The CDR3 sequence: CASSLERMNTEAFF. In DNA form, the CDR3 reads TGTGCCAGCAGCTTGGAACGGATGAACACTGAAGCTTTCTTT.

The V gene is TRBV28, the J gene TRBJ2-3; TRBD2 matches 7 bases. J was trimmed by 7 bases and V by 4 bases; bases with no gene match: 17. This CDR3 has 17 amino acids. The germline CDR1 and CDR2 sequences are MDHEN and SYDVKM. The CDR3 loop reads CASSSSLAEATGYTQYF. CDR3 bases: TGTGCCAGCAGTTCCTCTCTAGCGGAGGCCACCGGATATACGCAGTATTTT.

The chain has TRBV7-2 and TRBJ2-3; TRBD2 aligns across 11 bases. The CDR3 covers 17 residues. Per the germline V gene, CDR1 is SGHTA and CDR2 is FQGNSA. Trimming cost V 2 bases and J 6 bases; bases outside gene matches: 10. Here the CDR3 DNA reads TGTGCCAGCAGCTTATCGCTCGCGGCTAGCGGGAGGGATACGCAGTATTTT. Protein: CASSLSLAASGRDTQYF.

V gene TRBV7-9 combines with J gene TRBJ1-1; tentatively, D is TRBD1 (5 bases). CDR1 and CDR2 (germline): SEHNR, FQNEAQ (reference sequence). This CDR3 is 12 amino acids long. Trimming left V 3 bases short and J 10 bases short, with 12 bases between. The CDR3: CASSFSGQGAFF. The CDR3 bases are TGTGCCAGCAGCTTTTCAGGGCAAGGAGCTTTCTTT.

The chain links TRBV28 to TRBJ2-1; 9 nucleotides line up with TRBD1. After removal of 7 bases from V and 1 base from J, the junction contained 17 bases not matched to a gene. The CDR3 runs to 19 residues. Germline V CDR1 and CDR2: MDHEN, SYDVKM. The CDR3 DNA reads as TGTGCCAGCATCCCCTCCCCCGGGACAGGGAAAGGTTCCTACAATGAGCAGTTCTTC. Its translation is CASIPSPGTGKGSYNEQFF.

V is TRBV7-9 and J is TRBJ2-1; D is unresolved. Germline CDR1 SEHNR, CDR2 FQNEAQ (reference sequence). Trimming removed 5 bases from V and 4 bases from J, with 6 bases in between. The CDR3 has 12 amino acids. The CDR3 coding sequence is TGTGCCAGCAGCCAGTATTACAATGAGCAGTTCTTC. This sequence encodes CASSQYYNEQFF.

The chain joins TRBV5-4 to TRBJ1-2, with 7 positions matching TRBD1. V lost 4 bases and J lost 1; bases outside the gene matches: 7. The CDR3 has 15 residues. From germline, CDR1 is SGHNT and CDR2 YYREEE (reference sequence). CDR3 protein: CASSTGTALNYGYTF. For the CDR3, the DNA is TGTGCCAGCAGCACCGGGACAGCCCTTAACTATGGCTACACCTTC.

The rearrangement uses TRBV23-1 and TRBJ2-5; 10 bases fit TRBD2. Being an ORF, TRBV23-1 has a function that is uncertain. This CDR3 contains 14 residues. V trimming: 9 bases; J trimming: 5 bases; junction bases outside the gene matches: 9. In DNA, the CDR3 is TGCGCCAGGTCCCAGCGGGAGGGGGGGGAGACCCAGTACTTC. As protein: CARSQREGGETQYF.

The chain links TRBV4-3 to TRBJ2-1; D is possibly TRBD2 (6 bases). CDR1 and CDR2 (germline): LGHNA, YSLEER. The CDR3 contains 16 residues. Trimming stripped 0 bases from V and 4 bases from J, with 13 bases between. CDR3 in amino acids: CASSQDGASEYNEQFF. Here the CDR3 DNA reads TGCGCCAGCAGCCAAGATGGGGCTAGCGAATACAATGAGCAGTTCTTC.

The chain uses TRBV9 and TRBJ2-7, with D possibly being TRBD2 (6 bases). The CDR3 runs to 13 residues. The ends were cut back, 4 bases at V and 7 bases at J, with 15 bases in the middle. CDR1 is SGDLS and CDR2 is YYNGEE in the germline V gene. The CDR3 nucleotides read TGTGCCAGCAGCTTCGGACTACTTGGAGAGCAGTACTTC. Protein product: CASSFGLLGEQYF.

The chain combines TRBV5-1 with TRBJ2-5, with 12 positions matching TRBD1. Germline V gene lookup returns CDR1 SGHRS and CDR2 YFSETQ. Trimming at V came to 3 bases and at J to 4 bases, leaving 13 bases not matched to a gene. The CDR3 extends over 18 amino acids. CDR3 sequence: CASSYFPGQGAFGETQYF. The CDR3 DNA reads as TGCGCCAGCAGCTATTTTCCGGGACAGGGGGCTTTTGGAGAGACCCAGTACTTC.

The rearrangement links TRBV19 to TRBJ2-7; 8 positions match TRBD1. The CDR3 runs to 16 residues. After removal of 5 bases from V and 5 bases from J, the junction contained 14 bases not matched to a gene. CDR1 and CDR2 from the germline V gene are LNHDA and SQIVND (reference sequence). For the CDR3, the DNA is TGTGCCAGTAGTCCAAGGACAGGGATGAACTGGAACGAGCAGTACTTC. Translation: CASSPRTGMNWNEQYF.

V usage is TRBV6-1 and J usage is TRBJ2-6; D is perhaps TRBD2 (6 bases). The CDR3 loop spans 16 amino acids. V was cut by 2 bases and J by 2 bases, with 10 bases left in between. Germline CDR1 MNHNS, CDR2 SASEGT. The CDR3 nucleotides are TGTGCCAGCAGTGAACGGGCGGGGACTGGGGCCAACGTCCTGACTTTC. Translating it yields CASSERAGTGANVLTF.

This clone has only one observation. This chain uses TRBV27 with TRBJ2-7; no firm D call. The V and J ends lost 3 bases and 1 base respectively, with 7 bases between them. This CDR3 contains 13 residues. Looked up from germline, CDR1 is MNHEY and CDR2 is SMNVEV (reference sequence). The chain's CDR3 is CASSFSMSYEQYF. CDR3 coding DNA: TGTGCCAGCAGTTTCTCTATGTCCTACGAGCAGTACTTC.

V gene TRBV15 combines with J gene TRBJ2-3; 9 bases align to TRBD1. V gave up 1 base and J gave up 2 bases; unmatched junction bases: 4. The V gene's germline CDR1 is LNHNV and CDR2 YYDKDF (reference sequence). The CDR3 consists of 16 residues. The CDR3: CATSRGDRDLTDTQYF. The CDR3 DNA follows: TGTGCCACCAGCAGAGGGGACAGGGACCTCACAGATACGCAGTATTTT. Combining the CDR3 with reference TRBV15 and TRBJ2-3 gives the whole variable domain DAMVIQNPRYQVTQFGKPVTLSCSQTLNHNVMYWYQQKSSQAPKLLFHYYDKDFNNEADTPDNFQSRRPNTSFCFLDIRSPGLGDTAMYLCATSRGDRDLTDTQYFGPGTRLTVL.

V is TRBV27 and J is TRBJ2-7; tentatively, D is TRBD1 or TRBD2 (7 bases each). Trimming took 7 bases from V and 3 from J, leaving 13 bases between them. The CDR3 is 13 residues long. Per the germline V gene, CDR1 is MNHEY and CDR2 is SMNVEV (reference sequence). The CDR3 nucleotides are TGTGCCAGCAACGACAGGGAGGGCTACGAGCAGTACTTC. Protein sequence: CASNDREGYEQYF.

The chain links TRBV9 to TRBJ2-7, with D perhaps matching TRBD1 or TRBD2 (6 bases each). CDR1 is SGDLS and CDR2 is YYNGEE in the germline V gene. CDR3 length equals 14 residues. V lost 4 bases and J lost 7, with 18 bases in between. The CDR3 reads CASSPWGAAGEQYF. CDR3 coding DNA: TGTGCCAGCAGCCCCTGGGGGGCCGCGGGGGAGCAGTACTTC.

The chain joins TRBV27 to TRBJ2-7, with D perhaps being TRBD1 or TRBD2 (5 bases each). The germline gives CDR1 MNHEY, CDR2 SMNVEV (reference sequence). CDR3 size: 13 residues. V shed 2 bases and J shed 3 bases, with 8 bases lying between them. CDR3 bases: TGTGCCAGCAGTTTAGGGACCCACTACGAGCAGTACTTC. As protein: CASSLGTHYEQYF.

The V call is TRBV6-4, the J call TRBJ2-2; TRBD2 agrees at 7 bases. The J segment lost 4 bases and the V segment lost 1 base, leaving 3 bases of the junction unmatched. This CDR3 region has 15 residues. CDR1 is MRHNA and CDR2 is SNTAGT in the germline V gene. The CDR3 is CASSDFASGTGELFF. CDR3 nucleotides: TGTGCCAGCAGTGACTTCGCTAGCGGCACCGGGGAGCTGTTTTTT.

This chain uses TRBV4-1 with TRBJ2-7; TRBD1 is a possible D gene (6 bases). Germline assignment: CDR1 MGHRA and CDR2 YSYEKL. The CDR3 runs to 15 residues. V lost 0 bases and J 1 base, leaving 10 bases between the germline ends. The CDR3 nucleotides read TGCGCCAGCAGCCAAGATTCAGGGGAATCCTACGAGCAGTACTTC. Residues: CASSQDSGESYEQYF.

The gene calls are TRBV18 and TRBJ2-1; D unresolved. The CDR3 spans 16 residues. With 0 bases removed from V and 2 bases from J, the gap between germline ends came to 11 bases. Germline CDR1 is KGHSH and CDR2 is LQKENI. The CDR3 DNA follows: TGTGCCAGCTCACCACCGCTCAGAATAACCTACAATGAGCAGTTCTTC. The encoded protein is CASSPPLRITYNEQFF.

The chain uses TRBV9 and TRBJ2-7; maybe TRBD2 (5 bases). With 4 bases removed from V and 0 bases from J, the gap between germline ends came to 14 bases. The length of the CDR3 is 15 residues. CDR1 is SGDLS and CDR2 is YYNGEE in the germline V gene. CDR3 region: CASSPTSGPSYEQYF. The CDR3 DNA is TGTGCCAGCAGCCCTACTAGTGGTCCCTCCTACGAGCAGTACTTC.

The chain joins TRBV28 to TRBJ1-5, with 10 bases identical to TRBD1. The CDR3 is made up of 15 amino acids. V shed 5 bases and J 5 bases; nucleotides not matched to a gene: 6. The germline gives CDR1 MDHEN, CDR2 SYDVKM. The chain's CDR3 is CASSSGQGEYQPQHF. The CDR3 nucleotides read TGTGCCAGCAGTAGTGGACAGGGGGAATATCAGCCCCAGCATTTT. Using reference TRBV28 and TRBJ1-5 for the parts outside the CDR3, the full variable domain is DVKVTQSSRYLVKRTGEKVFLECVQDMDHENMFWYRQDPGLGLRLIYFSYDVKMKEKGDIPEGYSVSREKKERFSLILESASTNQTSMYLCASSSGQGEYQPQHFGDGTRLSIL.

The chain uses TRBV28 and TRBJ2-2; D is ambiguous. V gave up 1 base and J gave up 4 bases, with 10 bases separating them. Germline V gives CDR1 MDHEN, CDR2 SYDVKM. The CDR3 totals 15 residues. CDR3 bases: TGTGCCAGCAGTTTATTGTGGGAACCCACCGGGGAGCTGTTTTTT. It encodes CASSLLWEPTGELFF.

This sequence joins TRBV27 and TRBJ2-7; D is undetermined. Deletions cut 2 bases from V and 0 bases from J, with 5 bases between. Germline CDR1 and CDR2: MNHEY and SMNVEV (reference sequence). The CDR3 loop spans 13 amino acids. The CDR3 nucleotides are TGTGCCAGCAGTTTAGGGCTCTCCTACGAGCAGTACTTC. It encodes CASSLGLSYEQYF.